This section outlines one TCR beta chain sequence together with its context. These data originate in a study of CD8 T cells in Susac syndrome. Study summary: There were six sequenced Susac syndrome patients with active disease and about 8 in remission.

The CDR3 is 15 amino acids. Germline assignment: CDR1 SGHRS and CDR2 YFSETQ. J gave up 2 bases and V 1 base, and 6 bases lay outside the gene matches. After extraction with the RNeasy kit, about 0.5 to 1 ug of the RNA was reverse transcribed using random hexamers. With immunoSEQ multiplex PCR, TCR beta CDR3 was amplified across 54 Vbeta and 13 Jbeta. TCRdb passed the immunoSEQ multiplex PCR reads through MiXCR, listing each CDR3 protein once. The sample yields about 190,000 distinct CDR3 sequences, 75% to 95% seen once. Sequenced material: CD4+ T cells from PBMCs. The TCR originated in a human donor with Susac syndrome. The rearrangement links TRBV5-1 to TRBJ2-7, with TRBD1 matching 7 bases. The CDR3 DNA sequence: TGCGCCAGCAGCTTGTTGACAGGGACAGCCTACGAGCAGTACTTC. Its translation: CASSLLTGTAYEQYF.